What follows describes a single T cell receptor beta chain. One junction end does not reproduce the germline sequence, and a read error may be involved. CDR1 and CDR2 (germline): SGHTA, FQGNSA. CDR3 size: 15 residues. These data originate in a study of CD8+CD57+ T cells in acquired aplastic anemia. Study summary: Each DNA sample taken from sorted CD4+ and CD8+ cells came to about 3.2 ug on average.

The template used for profiling TCR beta VDJ and CDR3 was genomic DNA. TCRdb passed the reads through MiXCR, listing each CDR3 protein once. The sample includes fewer than 250,000 distinct CDR3 sequences, around 46% of them seen just once. It was patients with CD8+CD57+ cell expansion by flow cytometry who were chosen for sequencing. The receptor was derived from a human donor with aplastic anemia. The material sequenced was sorted CD4+, CD8+, or CD8+CD57+ T cells (not recorded which) from PBMCs. The chain recombines TRBV7-2 with TRBJ2-3; D ambiguous. This CDR3 is CASSLTLGRSDTRYF. The CDR3 DNA reads as TGTGCCAGCAGCTTAACGCTTGGTAGGAGTGATACGCGGTATTTT.